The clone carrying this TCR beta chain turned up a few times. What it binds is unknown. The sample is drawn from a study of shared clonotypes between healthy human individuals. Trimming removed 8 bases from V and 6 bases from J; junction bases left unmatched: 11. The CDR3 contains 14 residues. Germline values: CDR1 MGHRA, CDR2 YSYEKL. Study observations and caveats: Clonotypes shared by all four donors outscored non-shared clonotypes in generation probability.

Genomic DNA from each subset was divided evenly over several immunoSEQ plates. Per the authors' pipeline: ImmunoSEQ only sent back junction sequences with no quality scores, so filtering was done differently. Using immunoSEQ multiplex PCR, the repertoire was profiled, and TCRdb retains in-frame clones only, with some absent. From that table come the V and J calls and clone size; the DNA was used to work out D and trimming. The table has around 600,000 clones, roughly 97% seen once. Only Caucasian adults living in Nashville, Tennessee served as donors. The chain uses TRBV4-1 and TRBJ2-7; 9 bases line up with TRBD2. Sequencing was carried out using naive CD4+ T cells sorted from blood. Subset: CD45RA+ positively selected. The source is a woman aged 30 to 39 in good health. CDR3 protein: CASRSTSGAIEQYF. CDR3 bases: TGCGCCAGCCGATCGACTAGCGGTGCCATCGAGCAGTACTTC.